This TCR beta chain was identified in a study of cytomegalovirus exposure and HLA in healthy donors. Comments on this clone: Its antigen is unknown.

The CDR3 consists of 16 residues. V was pared by 6 bases and J by 7 bases, with 16 bases of the junction left unmatched. CDR1 is MNHEY and CDR2 is SMNVEV in the germline V gene (reference sequence). Broader study findings: Subsequent analysis found a tendency for first-cohort TCR clusters to co-occur within the 110 or so validation repertoires. CMV antigen specificity was confirmed in vitro for three CMV-associated chains. High specificity and sensitivity for cytomegalovirus status were reported for the classifier.

Clones were sequenced by immunoSEQ multiplex PCR, and TCRdb holds only the in-frame ones, with some missing. The repertoire consists of 40,000 to 55,000 clones, with roughly 85% occurring once and the leading ten covering over 6.5%. The donors were in the roughly 110-subject validation cohort; that cohort was separate from the approximately 700-subject first cohort. The TCR originated in a woman between 25 and 40 years old in good health and CMV-seronegative. Sequencing was performed on PBMCs. The chain has TRBV27 and TRBJ1-2; TRBD1 agrees at 8 bases. DNA for the CDR3: TGTGCCAGCAGCCCAAACCGACAGGGGCCCGGAGGTGGCTACACCTTC. Protein sequence: CASSPNRQGPGGGYTF.